This note documents a single T cell receptor beta chain sequence. The count of this clone is one. No antigen is known for it. Base qualities were left out, and no much larger clone turns up one base away. This sample also contains other DNA sequences that code for the same CDR3. This entry belongs to a study of T cell responses to AZD1222 COVID-19 vaccine (dated by TCRdb to the early 2020s). Notes on the research overall: A total of just over 230 trial participants underwent TCR sequencing, of whom 207 had received two doses of AZD1222 and about 25 had received two doses of the MenACWY control vaccine. Enrollment into the trials was organized by age into subgroups of 18-55, 56-69 and 70-plus years, and those subgroups contained about 150, 27 and 61 TCR-sequenced participants, respectively.

Cut back by 5 bases and 1 base, the V and J ends lie 10 bases apart. From a lookup of the germline V gene, CDR1 and CDR2 are SGHTA and FQGTGA. From the cysteine up to the phenylalanine, the CDR3 has a length of 14 residues. Only the CDR3 DNA is retained, 42 bases long and in frame from the first base. The full study reports these points: No day 14 peak-response samples were available, so repertoires were characterized only after the peak T cell response. After two AZD1222 doses, spike-specific TCR breadth and depth were significantly higher than at day 0 and than in MenACWY recipients. Vaccine-associated CD4 TCRs spanned the whole spike protein, with dominant responses in regions 160-218 and 743-854. Most participants were white British and females outnumbered males, and the authors suggested that clonal diversity may have been underestimated. Nearly half of unique spike-specific TCRs reportedly recognized epitopes outside regions mutated in the B.1.351 and B.1.1.7 variants. In the small 56-69-year group, the increase in depth fell short of significance, most likely because of low power. Conclusions about previously exposed vaccinees are limited, since just five or six AZD1222 recipients were seropositive for SARS-CoV-2 at baseline.

The CDR3 regions of human TCRbeta chains were subjected to immunosequencing. In the source study's methods: TCRs in the repertoires were matched against a reference library of SARS-CoV-2-specific TCRs that had been generated with the MIRA antigen-specificity platform. Breadth was defined as the fraction of unique TCRs that were SARS-CoV-2-associated, and depth was defined as the fraction of total T cells that were SARS-CoV-2-associated. Using the MIRA data, each spike-specific TCR was assigned both to the spike region to which the TCR was reactive and to a CD4 or CD8 class. Log10-transformed breadth and depth values were compared by one-way ANOVA with Sidak's multiple comparisons tests. The immuneACCESS repertoire file appears here via TCRdb, limited to in-frame rearrangements. These files lack a portion of the clones; in checked studies, under half of the deficit traces to unresolved V genes, and the cause of the others is not known. The V and J calls and clone size come from that table; D and trimming were worked out from the DNA. For this sample the table gives about 160,000 clones, of which just over 90% were detected only once. The ten largest clones add up to roughly 4.4% of the sample.

Sample time point, as interpreted from the label and publication: baseline before first vaccination. The treatment or condition label for this specimen denotes: meningococcal conjugate vaccine given as trial control. Vaccinee samples came from UK trials COV001 and COV002, including a single-blind randomized controlled phase 2/3 trial of AZD1222 (ChAdOx1 nCoV-19) in healthy adults. For TCRbeta chain sequencing, PBMC samples were collected from trial participants at day 0 and at day 28 after the second dose. The chain was built from TRBV7-3 and TRBJ2-3; the D gene is not confidently resolved. The origin of this receptor is an adult in good health. The sequencing used peripheral blood, collected on day 0 of MenACWY control vaccination. DNA sequence: TGTGCCAGCAGCCCGGGCCTACGCACAGATACGCAGTATTTT. Its translation reads: CASSPGLRTDTQYF.